Listed below are T cell receptor beta chains from one sample, sequenced in a study of blood T cell repertoires in COVID-19. Repertoires were generated with immunoSEQ multiplex PCR, while TCRdb's copy carries only in-frame clones and drops some. The profile shows about 260,000 clones, about 90% of them singletons. The sample consisted of PBMCs or T cells enriched from blood (not recorded which). Source of these receptors: a woman aged 25 to 39 with acute COVID-19. CDR3s include the opening cysteine and the closing phenylalanine or tryptophan. D genes are given only for firm matches. Size is omitted from some rows. Given values are once, few, many or a class for expanded clones.

j_gene: TRBJ1-3; v_gene: TRBV4-2; d_gene: .; abundance: .; CDR3aa: CASSHSGTLYSGNTIYF; CDR3nt: TGTGCCAGCAGCCATTCCGGGACACTGTATTCTGGAAACACCATATATTTT
j_gene: TRBJ2-1; v_gene: TRBV7-9; d_gene: .; abundance: .; CDR3aa: CASSPGFRNQISEQFF; CDR3nt: TGTGCCAGCAGCCCGGGGTTCCGGAACCAAATAAGTGAGCAGTTCTTC
j_gene: TRBJ2-3; v_gene: TRBV6-5; d_gene: .; abundance: .; CDR3aa: CASSSRTASTDTQYF; CDR3nt: TGTGCCAGCAGTTCCCGGACAGCTAGCACAGATACGCAGTATTTT
j_gene: TRBJ1-6; v_gene: TRBV5-6; d_gene: TRBD1; abundance: .; CDR3aa: CASSLAVQGDFSPLHF; CDR3nt: TGTGCCAGCAGCTTGGCCGTCCAGGGGGACTTTTCACCCCTCCACTTT
j_gene: TRBJ2-7; v_gene: TRBV3-1/TRBV3-2; d_gene: TRBD2; abundance: .; CDR3aa: CASSQGLLAGADEQYF; CDR3nt: TGTGCCAGCAGCCAGGGTTTACTAGCGGGAGCCGACGAGCAGTACTTC
j_gene: TRBJ1-4; v_gene: TRBV10-3; d_gene: TRBD1; abundance: .; CDR3aa: CAISAKTGVSREKLFF; CDR3nt: TGTGCCATCAGTGCAAAAACAGGGGTAAGTAGGGAAAAACTGTTTTTT
j_gene: TRBJ2-7; v_gene: TRBV11-2; d_gene: .; abundance: .; CDR3aa: CASSLAPTGAYEQYF; CDR3nt: TGTGCCAGCAGCTTAGCCCCGACAGGCGCCTACGAGCAGTACTTC
j_gene: TRBJ2-1; v_gene: TRBV28; d_gene: .; abundance: .; CDR3aa: CASSPPLSYNEQFF; CDR3nt: TGTGCCAGCAGTCCCCCCTTGTCCTACAATGAGCAGTTCTTC
j_gene: TRBJ2-7; v_gene: TRBV24-1; d_gene: .; abundance: .; CDR3aa: CATSDPVTGEQYF; CDR3nt: TGTGCCACCAGTGACCCAGTTACAGGTGAGCAGTACTTC
j_gene: TRBJ2-7; v_gene: TRBV28; d_gene: .; abundance: once; CDR3aa: CASSSGTQTIYEQYF; CDR3nt: TGTGCCAGCAGCTCCGGGACACAGACCATCTACGAGCAGTACTTC
j_gene: TRBJ1-3; v_gene: TRBV14; d_gene: TRBD1; abundance: .; CDR3aa: CASSQDPGGSGNTIYF; CDR3nt: TGTGCCAGCAGCCAAGACCCAGGGGGCTCTGGAAACACCATATATTTT
j_gene: TRBJ2-7; v_gene: TRBV10-3; d_gene: .; abundance: .; CDR3aa: CAIQGGLAVSYEQYF; CDR3nt: TGTGCCATCCAAGGGGGGCTAGCGGTTTCCTACGAGCAGTACTTC
j_gene: TRBJ1-4; v_gene: TRBV10-1; d_gene: .; abundance: .; CDR3aa: CASSGPRGEKLFF; CDR3nt: TGCGCCAGCAGTGGACCCAGGGGTGAAAAACTGTTTTTT
j_gene: TRBJ2-7; v_gene: TRBV7-9; d_gene: TRBD2; abundance: once; CDR3aa: CASSLEVAGGGEQYF; CDR3nt: TGTGCCAGCAGCTTAGAAGTTGCGGGAGGGGGCGAGCAGTACTTC
j_gene: TRBJ2-3; v_gene: TRBV7-2; d_gene: TRBD2; abundance: .; CDR3aa: CASSLVRGREGTDTQYF; CDR3nt: TGTGCCAGCAGCTTAGTTCGCGGGAGAGAAGGTACAGATACGCAGTATTTT
j_gene: TRBJ1-5; v_gene: TRBV4-1; d_gene: TRBD1; abundance: .; CDR3aa: CASSQVGTGVGDQPQHF; CDR3nt: TGCGCCAGCAGCCAAGTCGGGACAGGGGTTGGGGATCAGCCCCAGCATTTT
j_gene: TRBJ2-1; v_gene: TRBV11-2; d_gene: TRBD2; abundance: .; CDR3aa: CASSRTSDEQFF; CDR3nt: TGTGCCAGCAGCCGGACTAGCGATGAGCAGTTCTTC
j_gene: TRBJ1-1; v_gene: TRBV5-1; d_gene: .; abundance: .; CDR3aa: CASSLGGDTEAFF; CDR3nt: TGCGCCAGCAGCTTGGGGGGAGATACTGAAGCTTTCTTT
j_gene: TRBJ2-7; v_gene: TRBV3-1/TRBV3-2; d_gene: TRBD1; abundance: .; CDR3aa: CASSQTQGATSQYF; CDR3nt: TGTGCCAGCAGCCAAACACAGGGGGCGACGTCTCAGTACTTC
j_gene: TRBJ2-3; v_gene: TRBV15; d_gene: .; abundance: .; CDR3aa: CATSRGLRDSTADTQYF; CDR3nt: TGTGCCACCAGCAGAGGCTTGCGGGATAGTACCGCAGATACGCAGTATTTT
j_gene: TRBJ2-1; v_gene: TRBV28; d_gene: TRBD2; abundance: .; CDR3aa: CASSFGLAGQFF; CDR3nt: TGTGCCAGCAGTTTCGGACTAGCGGGGCAGTTCTTC
j_gene: TRBJ1-1; v_gene: TRBV7-8; d_gene: .; abundance: .; CDR3aa: CASSLVERAEAFF; CDR3nt: TGTGCCAGCAGCTTAGTCGAGCGGGCTGAAGCTTTCTTT
j_gene: TRBJ1-5; v_gene: TRBV19; d_gene: TRBD1; abundance: .; CDR3aa: CASSMGQDSNQPQHF; CDR3nt: TGTGCCAGTAGTATGGGACAGGATAGCAATCAGCCCCAGCATTTT
j_gene: TRBJ2-7; v_gene: TRBV29-1; d_gene: TRBD2; abundance: .; CDR3aa: CSALAGETSYEQYF; CDR3nt: TGCAGCGCCTTAGCGGGGGAGACCTCCTACGAGCAGTACTTC
j_gene: TRBJ2-3; v_gene: TRBV11-2; d_gene: TRBD2; abundance: .; CDR3aa: CASSRTSGDTDTQYF; CDR3nt: TGTGCCAGCAGCCGGACTAGCGGGGACACAGATACGCAGTATTTT
j_gene: TRBJ1-1; v_gene: TRBV5-4; d_gene: .; abundance: .; CDR3aa: CASSFGGTEAFF; CDR3nt: TGTGCCAGCAGCTTCGGGGGTACTGAAGCTTTCTTT
j_gene: TRBJ2-3; v_gene: TRBV7-9; d_gene: TRBD2; abundance: once; CDR3aa: CASSSLAGGTDTQYF; CDR3nt: TGTGCCAGCAGCTCCTTAGCGGGAGGCACAGATACGCAGTATTTT
j_gene: TRBJ1-5; v_gene: TRBV19; d_gene: TRBD1; abundance: .; CDR3aa: CASSIGDTGGNQPQHF; CDR3nt: TGTGCCAGTAGTATAGGGGATACAGGGGGCAATCAGCCCCAGCATTTT
j_gene: TRBJ2-1; v_gene: TRBV15; d_gene: TRBD2; abundance: .; CDR3aa: CATSKEPSGSSYNEQFF; CDR3nt: TGTGCCACCAGCAAAGAACCGAGCGGGAGCTCCTACAATGAGCAGTTCTTC
j_gene: TRBJ2-7; v_gene: TRBV4-1; d_gene: TRBD1; abundance: .; CDR3aa: CASSQVPQGHSYEQYF; CDR3nt: TGCGCCAGCAGCCAAGTGCCACAGGGGCACTCCTACGAGCAGTACTTC
j_gene: TRBJ1-3; v_gene: TRBV19; d_gene: .; abundance: .; CDR3aa: CASSIMWGPGNTIYF; CDR3nt: TGTGCCAGTAGTATAATGTGGGGGCCTGGAAACACCATATATTTT
j_gene: TRBJ1-2; v_gene: TRBV24-1; d_gene: .; abundance: .; CDR3aa: CATSDGGGYGYTF; CDR3nt: TGTGCCACCAGTGATGGGGGCGGCTATGGCTACACCTTC
j_gene: TRBJ1-2; v_gene: TRBV27; d_gene: .; abundance: .; CDR3aa: CASSLKGFQGSYGYTF; CDR3nt: TGTGCCAGCAGTTTAAAAGGGTTCCAAGGGAGCTATGGCTACACCTTC
j_gene: TRBJ2-1; v_gene: TRBV24-1; d_gene: TRBD2; abundance: once; CDR3aa: CATSETGTALAGEANEQFF; CDR3nt: TGTGCCACCAGTGAGACCGGGACAGCTCTAGCGGGAGAAGCCAATGAGCAGTTCTTC
j_gene: TRBJ1-2; v_gene: TRBV20-1; d_gene: TRBD1; abundance: .; CDR3aa: CSADRDRGHTF; CDR3nt: TGCAGTGCTGACCGGGACAGGGGACACACCTTC
j_gene: TRBJ1-1; v_gene: TRBV25-1; d_gene: TRBD1; abundance: .; CDR3aa: CASSDTSDRGRTEAFF; CDR3nt: TGTGCCAGCAGTGATACCTCAGACAGGGGGAGGACTGAAGCTTTCTTT
j_gene: TRBJ2-7; v_gene: TRBV30; d_gene: TRBD2; abundance: .; CDR3aa: CAWRASGASFSYEQYF; CDR3nt: TGTGCCTGGAGGGCTAGCGGAGCTTCCTTCTCCTACGAGCAGTACTTC
j_gene: TRBJ2-7; v_gene: TRBV25-1; d_gene: .; abundance: .; CDR3aa: CASSEVVYEQYF; CDR3nt: TGTGCCAGCAGTGAAGTCGTCTACGAGCAGTACTTC
j_gene: TRBJ1-1; v_gene: TRBV24-1; d_gene: TRBD1; abundance: .; CDR3aa: CATSDNRGSQEAFF; CDR3nt: TGTGCCACCAGTGACAACAGGGGAAGCCAAGAAGCTTTCTTT
j_gene: TRBJ1-6; v_gene: TRBV3-1/TRBV3-2; d_gene: .; abundance: .; CDR3aa: CASSQEGTGSSYNSPLHF; CDR3nt: TGTGCCAGCAGCCAAGAGGGTACAGGGAGCTCCTATAATTCACCCCTCCACTTT
j_gene: TRBJ2-4; v_gene: TRBV25-1; d_gene: TRBD1; abundance: .; CDR3aa: CASSDLGTVQYF; CDR3nt: TGTGCCAGCAGTGACCTAGGGACAGTGCAGTACTTC
j_gene: TRBJ2-3; v_gene: TRBV4-1; d_gene: .; abundance: .; CDR3aa: CASSPTSTDTQYF; CDR3nt: TGCGCCAGCAGCCCGACTAGCACAGATACGCAGTATTTT
j_gene: TRBJ2-1; v_gene: TRBV18; d_gene: TRBD2; abundance: .; CDR3aa: CASSPPTSGDNEQFF; CDR3nt: TGTGCCAGCTCACCACCGACTAGCGGGGACAATGAGCAGTTCTTC
j_gene: TRBJ1-4; v_gene: TRBV28; d_gene: .; abundance: .; CDR3aa: CASSLLGALDNEKLFF; CDR3nt: TGTGCCAGCAGTTTATTGGGGGCCCTGGATAATGAAAAACTGTTTTTT
j_gene: TRBJ1-1; v_gene: TRBV27; d_gene: TRBD1; abundance: .; CDR3aa: CASRSPGQAYTEAFF; CDR3nt: TGTGCCAGCAGAAGCCCGGGACAGGCCTACACTGAAGCTTTCTTT
j_gene: TRBJ2-7; v_gene: TRBV11-1; d_gene: .; abundance: .; CDR3aa: CASSSGTLTYEQYF; CDR3nt: TGTGCCAGCAGCTCCGGGACTCTTACCTACGAGCAGTACTTC